This is a list of T cell receptor beta chains from one sample in a study of T cell responses to AZD1222 COVID-19 vaccine. Sequencing used immunoSEQ multiplex PCR; TCRdb keeps in-frame clones, though not all of them. The table has tens of thousands of clones, roughly 93% seen once. Here the sequenced sample was peripheral blood, taken on day 0 of AZD1222 vaccination. The origin of the receptors is an adult in good health. The CDR3 runs from the conserved cysteine through the conserved F or W. D genes are given only for firm matches. Not all rows give a size; the values are once, few, many and, for expanded clones, a class.

J | V | D | size | DNA | CDR3
TRBJ1-5 | TRBV9 | . | once | TGTGCCAGCAGCGTAGGTTGGGAAAATCAGCCCCAGCATTTT | CASSVGWENQPQHF
TRBJ1-2 | TRBV9 | . | . | TGTGCCAGCAGCACAAGTAGGGGTGAGGACACCTATGGCTACACCTTC | CASSTSRGEDTYGYTF
TRBJ1-1 | TRBV7-8 | . | . | TGTGCCAGCCGAAGGGAGGCGGGCACTGAAGCTTTCTTT | CASRREAGTEAFF
TRBJ1-4 | TRBV19 | TRBD1 | . | TGTGCCAGTAGTAACAGGGGGCCTAATGAAAAACTGTTTTTT | CASSNRGPNEKLFF
TRBJ2-7 | TRBV19 | TRBD1 | . | TGTGCCAGTAGTCCCGGGGACAGGGGGGCCTACGAGCAGTACTTC | CASSPGDRGAYEQYF
TRBJ1-5 | TRBV6-5 | . | . | TGTGCCAGCAGGGACAGCCAGAATCAGCCCCAGCATTTT | CASRDSQNQPQHF
TRBJ1-4 | TRBV14 | . | . | TGTGCCAGCAGCCAAGATGGAGAGGGTGTTAATGAAAAACTGTTTTTT | CASSQDGEGVNEKLFF
TRBJ2-7 | TRBV19 | TRBD2 | . | TGTGCCAGTAGTATAGAATCCGGGGGGGCCTACGAGCAGTACTTC | CASSIESGGAYEQYF
TRBJ1-4 | TRBV28 | TRBD1 | . | TGTGCCAGCAGTTTACGACAGGGGTGGTCTGAAAAACTGTTTTTT | CASSLRQGWSEKLFF
TRBJ2-7 | TRBV4-1 | . | . | TGCGCCAGCAGCCAAGATTTCAAGGAGCACCACTACGAGCAGTACTTC | CASSQDFKEHHYEQYF
TRBJ2-7 | TRBV5-1 | TRBD2 | . | TGCGCCAGCACCGAGACTAGCGGGGGATACGAGCAGTACTTC | CASTETSGGYEQYF
TRBJ1-2 | TRBV18 | . | . | TGTGCCAGCTCACCGGGTGTTAGGGACTATGGCTACACCTTC | CASSPGVRDYGYTF
TRBJ2-7 | TRBV18 | . | . | TGTGCCAGCTCACCAGACGGACAGTACTACGAGCAGTACTTC | CASSPDGQYYEQYF
TRBJ1-1 | TRBV28 | . | . | TGTGCCAGCAGTTTGAGGGGAAACACTGAAGCTTTCTTT | CASSLRGNTEAFF
TRBJ2-1 | TRBV19 | TRBD1 | . | TGTGCCAGTAAGGGGGCAGGATTCAATGAGCAGTTCTTC | CASKGAGFNEQFF
TRBJ2-7 | TRBV18 | TRBD2 | . | TGTGCCAGCTCACCACTCGTAGCGGGGGGGCGCGAGCAGTACTTC | CASSPLVAGGREQYF
TRBJ2-1 | TRBV2 | TRBD1 | . | TGTGCCAGCAGTCGGACTCCGACAGGGCAGGGCTCCTACAATGAGCAGTTCTTC | CASSRTPTGQGSYNEQFF
TRBJ2-1 | TRBV6-5 | TRBD2 | . | TGTGCCAGCAGTTACTCTTTAGCGGGGGATGAGCAGTTCTTC | CASSYSLAGDEQFF
TRBJ1-4 | TRBV28 | TRBD1 | . | TGTGCCAGCAGCTCGGGACAGGGGAATGAAAAACTGTTTTTT | CASSSGQGNEKLFF
TRBJ1-2 | TRBV2 | TRBD1 | once | TGTGCCAGCCGCAGGGACAGTAATAGCTACACCTTC | CASRRDSNSYTF
TRBJ2-7 | TRBV6-5 | . | . | TGTGCCAGCAGTTACTCGCAGGGTCGGGCCTACGAGCAGTACTTC | CASSYSQGRAYEQYF
TRBJ2-7 | TRBV3-1/TRBV3-2 | TRBD2 | once | TGTGCCAGCAGTGTAGGGACTACATCCTCCTACGAGCAGTACTTC | CASSVGTTSSYEQYF
TRBJ1-1 | TRBV18 | . | . | TGTGCCAGCTCACCACCGAGAGCCGATGTGAACACTGAAGCTTTCTTT | CASSPPRADVNTEAFF
TRBJ1-1 | TRBV4-1 | TRBD1 | . | TGCGCCAGCAGCACCAGGGGGGACACTGAAGCTTTCTTT | CASSTRGDTEAFF
TRBJ1-3 | TRBV5-1 | . | . | TGCGCCAGCAGGCCCTCGGGGGGCTCTGGAAACACCATATATTTT | CASRPSGGSGNTIYF
TRBJ1-2 | TRBV6-2/TRBV6-3 | . | . | TGTGCCAGCAGTTACGGCGGGAGAATTAACTATGGCTACACCTTC | CASSYGGRINYGYTF
TRBJ2-1 | TRBV7-9 | . | . | TGTGCCAGCAGCCGACGAAGGGAACGTGAGCAGTTCTTC | CASSRRREREQFF
TRBJ1-2 | TRBV6-1 | . | . | TGTGCCAGCAGTGAAGGACAGGTCTATGGCTACACCTTC | CASSEGQVYGYTF
TRBJ2-2 | TRBV7-7 | TRBD2 | . | TGTGCTAGCAGCTTCGCGGGACTAGCGGGGGCGAACACCGGGGAGCTGTTTTTT | CASSFAGLAGANTGELFF
TRBJ1-1 | TRBV7-2 | . | . | TGTGCCAGCCTTCTTGGCCCATCGAACACTGAAGCTTTCTTT | CASLLGPSNTEAFF
TRBJ2-2 | TRBV7-3 | . | . | TGTGCCAGCAGCCCCACAGGGAACACCGGGGAGCTGTTTTTT | CASSPTGNTGELFF
TRBJ1-5 | TRBV18 | . | . | TGTGCCAGCTCACCGAGTGGGAGCTTCAATCAGCCCCAGCATTTT | CASSPSGSFNQPQHF
TRBJ1-5 | TRBV28 | . | . | TGTGCCAGCAGTTTAACAGTCTTTAGCAATCAGCCCCAGCATTTT | CASSLTVFSNQPQHF
TRBJ2-1 | TRBV24-1 | . | . | TGTGCCACCAGTGATCCCTCGGGACGTGCGGGCGAGCAGTTCTTC | CATSDPSGRAGEQFF
TRBJ1-2 | TRBV19 | . | once | TGTGCCAGTAGTACCTTCGGGTTAGACTATGGCTACACCTTC | CASSTFGLDYGYTF
TRBJ1-1 | TRBV4-2 | . | . | TGTGCCAGCAGCCCGGGGACTCGGGTCACTGAAGCTTTCTTT | CASSPGTRVTEAFF
TRBJ2-2 | TRBV24-1 | . | . | TGTGCCACCAGTGCCCCCACAAGCCCCGGGGAGCTGTTTTTT | CATSAPTSPGELFF
TRBJ2-1 | TRBV9 | TRBD2 | . | TGTGCCAGCAGCGGCGGGACTAGCGGGGGGGCTTTGATGAATGAGCAGTTCTTC | CASSGGTSGGALMNEQFF
TRBJ2-7 | TRBV5-1 | . | . | TGCGCCAGCAGCGTTGAGGCCGGCGAGCAGTACTTC | CASSVEAGEQYF
TRBJ1-2 | TRBV3-1/TRBV3-2 | TRBD1 | . | TGTGCCAGCAGCCTAACCGCGGGACAGAGGGTCTATGGCTACACCTTC | CASSLTAGQRVYGYTF
TRBJ1-1 | TRBV3-1/TRBV3-2 | TRBD1 | . | TGTGCCAGCAGCCAGGGACAGGGGGCAACTGAAGCTTTCTTT | CASSQGQGATEAFF
TRBJ1-1 | TRBV5-1 | . | . | TGCGCCAGCAGCTTGGCCCCGGTCATGAACACTGAAGCTTTCTTT | CASSLAPVMNTEAFF
TRBJ2-7 | TRBV4-1 | . | . | TGCGCCAGCAGCCAAGTTTTTCCGGCGGGAGAGCAGTACTTC | CASSQVFPAGEQYF
TRBJ2-3 | TRBV10-2 | TRBD1 | . | TGCGCCAGCAGCCAACAGGGGTGGGCAGATACGCAGTATTTT | CASSQQGWADTQYF
TRBJ2-2 | TRBV24-1 | . | . | TGTGCCACCAGTGCCCTAGGTCCCGAAAGGGGGGAGCTGTTTTTT | CATSALGPERGELFF
TRBJ1-1 | TRBV11-2 | . | . | TGTGCCAGCAGCTTGGTATCGGGCAATAGGGGGACTGAAGCTTTCTTT | CASSLVSGNRGTEAFF
TRBJ1-5 | TRBV7-2 | . | . | TGTGCCAGCAGCGCACTAGCAGGGTATGGTCAGCCCCAGCATTTT | CASSALAGYGQPQHF
TRBJ2-2 | TRBV7-2 | TRBD2 | . | TGTGCCAGCAGCACGAGACTCCTAGCGGGGGCGCCAGGAGCCGGGGAGCTGTTTTTT | CASSTRLLAGAPGAGELFF
TRBJ1-6 | TRBV7-9 | . | . | TGTCCCACCACCACCCACGACAGGAAGGGGCCGAGTTCACCCCTCCACTTT | CPTTTHDRKGPSSPLHF
TRBJ1-1 | TRBV28 | TRBD1 | . | TGTGCCAGCAGTCTTGGACAGGGGGCTTACACTGAAGCTTTCTTT | CASSLGQGAYTEAFF
TRBJ1-2 | TRBV28 | TRBD1 | . | TGTGCCAGCAGCCAGGGACAGGGGCGATACTATGGCTACACCTTC | CASSQGQGRYYGYTF